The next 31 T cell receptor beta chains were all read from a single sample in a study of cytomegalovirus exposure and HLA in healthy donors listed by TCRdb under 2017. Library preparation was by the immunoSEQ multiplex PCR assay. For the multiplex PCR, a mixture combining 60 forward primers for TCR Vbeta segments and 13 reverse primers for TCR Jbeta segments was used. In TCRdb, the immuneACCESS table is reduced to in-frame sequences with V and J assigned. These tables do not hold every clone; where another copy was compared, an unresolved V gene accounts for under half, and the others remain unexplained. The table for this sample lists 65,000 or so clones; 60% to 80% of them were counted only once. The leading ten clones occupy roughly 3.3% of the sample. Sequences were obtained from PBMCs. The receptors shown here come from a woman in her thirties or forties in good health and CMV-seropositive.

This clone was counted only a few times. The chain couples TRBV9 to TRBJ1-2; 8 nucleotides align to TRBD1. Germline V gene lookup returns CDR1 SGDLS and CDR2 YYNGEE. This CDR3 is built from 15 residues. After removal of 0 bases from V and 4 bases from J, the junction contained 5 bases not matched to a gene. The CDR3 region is CASSVAAGGSYGYTF. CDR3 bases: TGTGCCAGCAGCGTAGCGGCAGGGGGCAGCTATGGCTACACCTTC.

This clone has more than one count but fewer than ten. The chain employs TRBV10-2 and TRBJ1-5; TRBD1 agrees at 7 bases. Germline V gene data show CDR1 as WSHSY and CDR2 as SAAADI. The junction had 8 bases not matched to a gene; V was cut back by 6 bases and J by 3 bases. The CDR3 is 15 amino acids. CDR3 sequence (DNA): TGCGCCAGCAGACAAACAGGGGTCGACAATCAGCCCCAGCATTTT. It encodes CASRQTGVDNQPQHF.

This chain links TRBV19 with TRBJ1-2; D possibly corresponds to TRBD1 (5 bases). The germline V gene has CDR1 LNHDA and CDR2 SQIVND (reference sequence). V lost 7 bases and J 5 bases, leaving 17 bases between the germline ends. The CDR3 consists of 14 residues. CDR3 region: CASTKRGDLYGYTF. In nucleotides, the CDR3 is TGTGCCAGTACCAAGCGGGGGGACCTATATGGCTACACCTTC.

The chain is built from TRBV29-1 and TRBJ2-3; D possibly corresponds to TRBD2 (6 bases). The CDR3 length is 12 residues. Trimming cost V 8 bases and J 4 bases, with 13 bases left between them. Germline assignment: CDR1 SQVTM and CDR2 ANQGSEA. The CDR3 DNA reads TGCAGCTCCGGAGGGGAGGCAGATACGCAGTATTTT. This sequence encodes CSSGGEADTQYF.

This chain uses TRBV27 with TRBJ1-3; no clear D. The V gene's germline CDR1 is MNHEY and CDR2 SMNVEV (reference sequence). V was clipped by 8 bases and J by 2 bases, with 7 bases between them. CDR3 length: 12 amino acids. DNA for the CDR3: TGTGCCAGCGGGCAGACTGGAAACACCATATATTTT. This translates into CASGQTGNTIYF.

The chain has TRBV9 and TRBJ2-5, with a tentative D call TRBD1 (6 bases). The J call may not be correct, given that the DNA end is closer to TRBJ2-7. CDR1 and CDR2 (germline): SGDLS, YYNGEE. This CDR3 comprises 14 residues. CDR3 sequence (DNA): TGTGCCAGCAGCCCTCGGACAGTGGGATACGAGCAGTACTTC. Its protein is CASSPRTVGYEQYF.

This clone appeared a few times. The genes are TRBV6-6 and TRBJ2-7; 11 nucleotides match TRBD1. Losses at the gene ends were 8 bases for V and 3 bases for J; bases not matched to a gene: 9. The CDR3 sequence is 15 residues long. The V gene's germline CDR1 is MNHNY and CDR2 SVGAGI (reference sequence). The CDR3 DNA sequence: TGTGCCAGCGAAAAACCGGGACAGGGGGTCTACGAGCAGTACTTC. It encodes CASEKPGQGVYEQYF.

CDR3 nucleotides: TGTGCCAGCAGGCCCCGCGGGGGGCAATCGACCGGGGAGCTGTTTTTT. Translating gives CASRPRGGQSTGELFF. The V call is TRBV7-2, the J call TRBJ2-2; 8 bases agree with TRBD2. Germline loops: CDR1 SGHTA, CDR2 FQGNSA. The CDR3 covers 16 residues. J lost 5 bases, V lost 6 bases, and 11 bases had no gene match.

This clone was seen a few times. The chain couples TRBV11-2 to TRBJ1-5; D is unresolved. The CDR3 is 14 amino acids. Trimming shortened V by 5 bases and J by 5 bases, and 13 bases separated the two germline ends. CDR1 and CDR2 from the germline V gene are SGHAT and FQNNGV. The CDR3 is CASSELPGYQPQHF. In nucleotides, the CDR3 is TGTGCCAGCAGCGAGCTACCGGGTTATCAGCCCCAGCATTTT. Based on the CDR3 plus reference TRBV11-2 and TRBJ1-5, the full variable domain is EAGVAQSPRYKIIEKRQSVAFWCNPISGHATLYWYQQILGQGPKLLIQFQNNGVVDDSQLPKDRFSAERLKGVDSTLKIQPAKLEDSAVYLCASSELPGYQPQHFGDGTRLSIL.

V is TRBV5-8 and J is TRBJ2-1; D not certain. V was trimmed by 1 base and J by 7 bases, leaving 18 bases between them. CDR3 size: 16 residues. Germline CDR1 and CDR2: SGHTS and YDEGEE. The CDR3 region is CASSLNRVTPKNEQFF. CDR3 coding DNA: TGTGCCAGCAGCTTGAATAGAGTAACCCCTAAGAATGAGCAGTTCTTC.

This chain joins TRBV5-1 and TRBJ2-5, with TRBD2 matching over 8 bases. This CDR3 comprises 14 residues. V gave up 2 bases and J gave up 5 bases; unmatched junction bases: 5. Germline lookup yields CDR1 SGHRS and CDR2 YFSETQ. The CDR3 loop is CASSFLAGGETQYF. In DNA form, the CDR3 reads TGCGCCAGCAGCTTCCTAGCGGGCGGGGAGACCCAGTACTTC.

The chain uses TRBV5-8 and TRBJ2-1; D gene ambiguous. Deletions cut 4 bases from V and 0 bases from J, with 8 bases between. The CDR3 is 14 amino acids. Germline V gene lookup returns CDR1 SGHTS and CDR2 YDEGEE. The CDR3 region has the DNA TGTGCCAGCAGCGAGGAGAGCTCCTACAATGAGCAGTTCTTC. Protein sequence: CASSEESSYNEQFF.

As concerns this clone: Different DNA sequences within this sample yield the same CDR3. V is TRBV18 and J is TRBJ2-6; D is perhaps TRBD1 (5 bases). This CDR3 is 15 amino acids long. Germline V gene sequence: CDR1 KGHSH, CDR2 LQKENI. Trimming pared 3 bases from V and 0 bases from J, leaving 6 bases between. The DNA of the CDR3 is TGTGCCAGCTCACCTCAGGGCTCTGGGGCCAACGTCCTGACTTTC. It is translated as CASSPQGSGANVLTF.

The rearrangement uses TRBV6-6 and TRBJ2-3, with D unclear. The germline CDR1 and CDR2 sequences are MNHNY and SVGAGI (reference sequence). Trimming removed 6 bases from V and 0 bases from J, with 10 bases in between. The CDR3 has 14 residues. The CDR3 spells CASSPPGSTDTQYF. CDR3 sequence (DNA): TGTGCCAGCAGCCCCCCGGGTAGCACAGATACGCAGTATTTT.

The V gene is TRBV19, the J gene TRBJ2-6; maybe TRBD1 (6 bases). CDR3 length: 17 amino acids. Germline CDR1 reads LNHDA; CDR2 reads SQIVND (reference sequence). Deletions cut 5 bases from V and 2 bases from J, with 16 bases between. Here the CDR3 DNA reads TGTGCCAGTAGTCCGCTTCAGGGGAGCGCTGGGGCCAACGTCCTGACTTTC. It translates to CASSPLQGSAGANVLTF.

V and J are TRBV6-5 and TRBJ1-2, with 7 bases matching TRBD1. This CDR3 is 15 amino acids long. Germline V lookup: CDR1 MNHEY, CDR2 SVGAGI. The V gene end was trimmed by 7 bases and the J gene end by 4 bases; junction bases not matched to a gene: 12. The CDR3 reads CASKPAGGSRYGYTF. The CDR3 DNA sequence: TGTGCCAGCAAGCCGGCAGGGGGGTCTCGCTATGGCTACACCTTC.

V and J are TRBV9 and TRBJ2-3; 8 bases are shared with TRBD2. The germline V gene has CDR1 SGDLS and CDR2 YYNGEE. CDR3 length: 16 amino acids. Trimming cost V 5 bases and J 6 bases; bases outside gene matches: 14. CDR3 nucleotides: TGTGCCAGCAGTCTTGGCGGAGTAGCGGGGACTGATACGCAGTATTTT. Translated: CASSLGGVAGTDTQYF.

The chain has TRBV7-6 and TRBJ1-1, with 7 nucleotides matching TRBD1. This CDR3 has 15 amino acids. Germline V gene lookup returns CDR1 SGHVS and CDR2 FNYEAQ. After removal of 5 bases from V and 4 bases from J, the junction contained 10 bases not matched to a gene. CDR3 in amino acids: CASSDSTGKSTEAFF. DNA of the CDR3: TGTGCCAGCAGCGACTCGACAGGGAAGAGCACTGAAGCTTTCTTT.

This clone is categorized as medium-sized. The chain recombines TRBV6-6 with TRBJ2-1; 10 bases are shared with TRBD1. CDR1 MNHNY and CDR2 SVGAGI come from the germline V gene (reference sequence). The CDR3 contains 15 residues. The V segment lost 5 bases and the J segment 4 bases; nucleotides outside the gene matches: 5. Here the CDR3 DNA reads TGTGCCAGCAGTATGGGGACAGGGGAATACAATGAGCAGTTCTTC. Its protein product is CASSMGTGEYNEQFF.

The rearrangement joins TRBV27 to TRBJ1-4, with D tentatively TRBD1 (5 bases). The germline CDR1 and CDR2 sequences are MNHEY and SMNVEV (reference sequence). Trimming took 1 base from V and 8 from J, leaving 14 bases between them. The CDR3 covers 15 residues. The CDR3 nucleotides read TGTGCCAGCAGTTTATGGGCAGGGTCGAAGGAAAAACTGTTTTTT. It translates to CASSLWAGSKEKLFF.

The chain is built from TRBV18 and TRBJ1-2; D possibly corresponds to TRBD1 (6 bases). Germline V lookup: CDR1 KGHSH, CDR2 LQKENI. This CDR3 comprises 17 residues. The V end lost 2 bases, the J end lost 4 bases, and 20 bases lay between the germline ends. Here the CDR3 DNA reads TGTGCCAGCTCACCAAGGGTCCCAAGGGGGTCGACCTATGGCTACACCTTC. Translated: CASSPRVPRGSTYGYTF.

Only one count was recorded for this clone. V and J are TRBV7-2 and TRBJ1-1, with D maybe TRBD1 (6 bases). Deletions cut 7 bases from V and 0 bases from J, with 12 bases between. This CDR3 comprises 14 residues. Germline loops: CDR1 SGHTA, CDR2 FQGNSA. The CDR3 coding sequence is TGTGCCAGCACCCCGTACAGGGTGAACACTGAAGCTTTCTTT. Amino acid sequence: CASTPYRVNTEAFF.

Here the CDR3 DNA reads TGTGCCAGCAGTGGGGACAGGGTCGAAAAACTGTTTTTT. Translation gives CASSGDRVEKLFF. The chain combines TRBV2 with TRBJ1-4; TRBD1 matches at 9 bases. The V gene's germline CDR1 is SNHLY and CDR2 FYNNEI. After removal of 4 bases from V and 8 bases from J, the junction contained 2 bases not matched to a gene. The CDR3 extends over 13 amino acids.

The CDR3 nucleotides read TGTGCCAGAAGGCCACACAGGGGGATAGTGGAGATTAATGAGCAGTTCTTC. Its protein product is CARRPHRGIVEINEQFF. The rearrangement joins TRBV5-3 to TRBJ2-1; 8 bases fit TRBD1. TRBV5-3 is known as an ORF, though its function is uncertain. Unmatched junction bases numbered 17, after V lost 5 bases and J lost 7 bases. There are 17 residues in the CDR3.

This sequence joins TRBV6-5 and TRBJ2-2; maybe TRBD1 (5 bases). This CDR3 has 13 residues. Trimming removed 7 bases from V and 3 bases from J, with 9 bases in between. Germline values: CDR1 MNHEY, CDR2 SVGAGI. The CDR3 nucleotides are TGTGCCAGCACGAAGGGGTACACCGGGGAGCTGTTTTTT. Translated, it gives CASTKGYTGELFF.

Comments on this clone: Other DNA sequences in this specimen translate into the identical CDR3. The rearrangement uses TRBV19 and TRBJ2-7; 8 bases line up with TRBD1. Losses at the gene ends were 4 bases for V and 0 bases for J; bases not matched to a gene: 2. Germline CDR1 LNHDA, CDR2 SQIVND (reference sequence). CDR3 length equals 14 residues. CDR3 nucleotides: TGTGCCAGTAGTAGGGGGACAGGCTCCTACGAGCAGTACTTC. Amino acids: CASSRGTGSYEQYF.

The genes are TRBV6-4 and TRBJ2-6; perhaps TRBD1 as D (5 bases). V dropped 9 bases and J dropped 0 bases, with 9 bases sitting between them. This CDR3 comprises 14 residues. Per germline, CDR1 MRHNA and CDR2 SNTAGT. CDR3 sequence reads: CASSRDSGANVLTF. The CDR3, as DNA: TGTGCCAGTTCCAGGGACTCTGGGGCCAACGTCCTGACTTTC.

The CDR3 DNA is TGTGCCAGCAGTCGAATTAACCGGGACAGAGGGGGCTACACCTTC. It yields the protein CASSRINRDRGGYTF. J is TRBJ1-2 and V is TRBV7-2; 7 nucleotides agree with TRBD1. J gave up 8 bases and V 6 bases, and 15 bases lay outside the gene matches. The germline gives CDR1 SGHTA, CDR2 FQGNSA. The CDR3 consists of 15 residues. Combining the CDR3 with reference TRBV7-2 and TRBJ1-2 gives the whole variable domain GAGVSQSPSNKVTEKGKDVELRCDPISGHTALYWYRQSLGQGLEFLIYFQGNSAPDKSGLPSDRFSAERTGGSVSTLTIQRTQQEDSAVYLCASSRINRDRGGYTFGSGTRLTVV.

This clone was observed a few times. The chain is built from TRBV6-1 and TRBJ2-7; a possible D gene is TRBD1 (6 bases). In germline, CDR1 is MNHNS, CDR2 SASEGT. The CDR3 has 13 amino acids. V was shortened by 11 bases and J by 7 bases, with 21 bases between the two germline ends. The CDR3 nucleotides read TGTGCCGGTAAATCGGGACACCTGGGGGAGCAGTACTTC. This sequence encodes CAGKSGHLGEQYF.

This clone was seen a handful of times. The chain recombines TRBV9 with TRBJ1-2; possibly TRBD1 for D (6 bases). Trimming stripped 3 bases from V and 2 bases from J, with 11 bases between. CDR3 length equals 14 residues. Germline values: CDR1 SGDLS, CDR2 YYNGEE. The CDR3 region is CASSEGTGNYGYTF. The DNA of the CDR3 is TGTGCCAGCAGCGAAGGTACAGGGAACTATGGCTACACCTTC.

The CDR3 DNA sequence: TGTGCCAGCTCACCACCGCGTAGACTCTACACAGATACGCAGTATTTT. This codes for CASSPPRRLYTDTQYF. The rearrangement joins TRBV18 to TRBJ2-3, with D unresolved. The V gene lost 0 bases and the J gene lost 2 bases, with 12 bases spanning the gap. CDR3 length equals 16 residues. Germline CDR1 is KGHSH and CDR2 is LQKENI. Variable domain in full (rest from reference TRBV18 and TRBJ2-3): NAGVMQNPRHLVRRRGQEARLRCSPMKGHSHVYWYRQLPEEGLKFMVYLQKENIIDESGMPKERFSAEFPKEGPSILRIQQVVRGDSAAYFCASSPPRRLYTDTQYFGPGTRLTVL.